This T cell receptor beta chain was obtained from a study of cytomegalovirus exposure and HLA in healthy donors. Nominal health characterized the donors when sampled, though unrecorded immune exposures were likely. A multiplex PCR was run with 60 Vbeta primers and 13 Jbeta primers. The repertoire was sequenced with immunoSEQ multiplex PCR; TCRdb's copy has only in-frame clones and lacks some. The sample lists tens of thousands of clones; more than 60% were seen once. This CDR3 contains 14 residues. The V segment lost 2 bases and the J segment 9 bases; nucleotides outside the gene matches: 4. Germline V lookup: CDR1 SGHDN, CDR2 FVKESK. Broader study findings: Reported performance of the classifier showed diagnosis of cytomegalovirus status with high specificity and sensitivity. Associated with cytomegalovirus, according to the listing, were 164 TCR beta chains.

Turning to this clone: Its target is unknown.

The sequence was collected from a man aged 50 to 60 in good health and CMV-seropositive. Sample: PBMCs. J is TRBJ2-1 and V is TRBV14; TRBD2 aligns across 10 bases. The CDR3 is CASSQSGRGAEQFF. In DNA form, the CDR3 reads TGTGCCAGCAGCCAAAGCGGGAGGGGGGCTGAGCAGTTCTTC.